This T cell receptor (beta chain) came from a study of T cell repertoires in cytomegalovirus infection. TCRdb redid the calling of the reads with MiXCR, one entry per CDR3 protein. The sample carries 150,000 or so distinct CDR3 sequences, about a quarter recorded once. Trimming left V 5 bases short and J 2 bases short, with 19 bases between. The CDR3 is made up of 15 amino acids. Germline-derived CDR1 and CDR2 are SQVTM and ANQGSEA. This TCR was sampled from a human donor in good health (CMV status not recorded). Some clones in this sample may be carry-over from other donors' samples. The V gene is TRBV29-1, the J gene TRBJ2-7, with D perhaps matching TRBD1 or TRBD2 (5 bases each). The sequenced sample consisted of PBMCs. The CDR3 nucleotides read TGCAGCGTTCAAGCGTCCCGGGACCCGGCCTACGAGCAGTACTTC. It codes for CSVQASRDPAYEQYF.